The 27 T cell receptor beta chains below were found in one sample sequenced in a study of long-term antiretroviral therapy in people with HIV. At the survey level, the v3.0 immunoSEQ assay was run. Method: immunoSEQ multiplex PCR; TCRdb's copy keeps in-frame clones and lacks some. Counted here are more than 35,000 clones, roughly 96% occurring once; the ten biggest clones make up around 2.7%. Sequencing used unsorted PBMCs, obtained 3.7 years after starting antiretroviral therapy. The receptors were sampled from a woman aged 45-65 years with HIV.

The chain carries TRBV2 and TRBJ1-1, with 7 bases lining up with TRBD1. The germline CDR1 and CDR2 sequences are SNHLY and FYNNEI. After removal of 3 bases from V and 4 bases from J, the junction contained 8 bases not matched to a gene. This CDR3 is 15 amino acids long. The CDR3 DNA reads as TGTGCCAGCAGTGATAACAGGGGAATCTTCACTGAAGCTTTCTTT. This gives the protein CASSDNRGIFTEAFF.

This chain uses TRBV7-9 with TRBJ1-2; TRBD1 aligns across 7 bases. The CDR3 totals 17 residues. The trim removed 1 base at V and 5 bases at J, leaving 13 bases unmatched. Germline V gene lookup returns CDR1 SEHNR and CDR2 FQNEAQ (reference sequence). The CDR3: CASSLEGRTGGGYGYTF. The DNA for the CDR3 is TGTGCCAGCAGCTTAGAGGGGAGGACAGGAGGAGGTTATGGCTACACCTTC.

The J gene is TRBJ2-5, the V gene TRBV7-2; 10 positions match TRBD2. The CDR3 is made up of 15 amino acids. V dropped 1 base and J dropped 5; count of bases not matched to a gene: 4. Germline V gives CDR1 SGHTA, CDR2 FQGNSA. Written as DNA, the CDR3 is TGTGCCAGCAGCTTAGGAGCGGGGGGGCGGGAGACCCAGTACTTC. Translated, it gives CASSLGAGGRETQYF.

The rearrangement joins TRBV6-5 to TRBJ2-1, with a weak D call TRBD2 (5 bases). This CDR3 comprises 15 residues. Germline V gene lookup returns CDR1 MNHEY and CDR2 SVGAGI. The V and J ends lost 0 bases and 0 bases respectively, with 6 bases between them. The CDR3 here is CASSYSSGSYNEQFF. The CDR3, as DNA: TGTGCCAGCAGTTACTCAAGCGGCTCCTACAATGAGCAGTTCTTC.

This clone was detected a few times. The V gene is TRBV27, the J gene TRBJ1-6; 12 nucleotides match TRBD1. Germline V CDR1 and CDR2: MNHEY, SMNVEV (reference sequence). This CDR3 is built from 15 residues. V shed 5 bases and J 13 bases; nucleotides not matched to a gene: 9. CDR3 bases: TGTGCCAGCAGTGCGACCGGGACAGGGGGCGGTCCCCTCCACTTT. It is translated as CASSATGTGGGPLHF.

The V gene is TRBV6-5, the J gene TRBJ2-1; perhaps TRBD2 as D (5 bases). The V end lost 7 bases, the J end lost 12 bases, and 13 bases lay between the germline ends. Germline-derived CDR1 and CDR2 are MNHEY and SVGAGI. The CDR3 covers 11 residues. The chain's CDR3 is CASTYQEAQFF. Here the CDR3 DNA reads TGTGCCAGCACATATCAGGAGGCGCAGTTCTTC.

The CDR3: CASSYRDRGNYGYTF. The DNA of the CDR3 is TGTGCCAGCAGTTACCGGGACAGGGGGAACTATGGCTACACCTTC. The rearrangement links TRBV6-5 to TRBJ1-2; 11 nucleotides agree with TRBD1. Germline values: CDR1 MNHEY, CDR2 SVGAGI. The CDR3 runs to 15 residues. The V segment lost 2 bases and the J segment 2 bases; nucleotides outside the gene matches: 1.

This CDR3 is CASSLGQGARWETQYF. The DNA of the CDR3 is TGCGCCAGCAGCTTGGGGCAGGGGGCAAGGTGGGAGACCCAGTACTTC. The J gene is TRBJ2-5, the V gene TRBV5-1; 8 nucleotides line up with TRBD1. The V gene end was trimmed by 0 bases and the J gene end by 5 bases; junction bases not matched to a gene: 9. This CDR3 contains 16 residues. Per germline, CDR1 SGHRS and CDR2 YFSETQ.

Only one count was recorded for this clone. The chain carries TRBV5-6 and TRBJ2-3, with 9 bases fitting TRBD2. The V gene end was trimmed by 6 bases and the J gene end by 1 base; junction bases not matched to a gene: 6. Germline CDR1 SGHDT, CDR2 YYEEEE. There are 15 residues in the CDR3. The CDR3 region is CASIAAGGRTDTQYF. For the CDR3, the DNA is TGTGCCAGCATCGCAGCGGGGGGACGCACAGATACGCAGTATTTT. Full variable domain (outside the CDR3, taken from reference TRBV5-6 and TRBJ2-3): DAGVTQSPTHLIKTRGQQVTLRCSPKSGHDTVSWYQQALGQGPQFIFQYYEEEERQRGNFPDRFSGHQFPNYSSELNVNALLLGDSALYLCASIAAGGRTDTQYFGPGTRLTVL.

The chain joins TRBV6-5 to TRBJ2-7; possible D gene TRBD1, 6 bases. With 5 bases removed from V and 2 bases from J, the gap between germline ends came to 13 bases. CDR1 is MNHEY and CDR2 is SVGAGI in the germline V gene. The CDR3 sequence is 14 residues long. DNA for the CDR3: TGTGCCAGCAGTGCATACAGGGATGCCTACGAGCAGTACTTC. Its protein is CASSAYRDAYEQYF.

This clone was found a few times. In DNA, the CDR3 is TGTGCCAGCAGCTTGCGGGGAACTAGCGGGGGAGAGACCCAGTACTTC. Its translation: CASSLRGTSGGETQYF. The rearrangement joins TRBV5-6 to TRBJ2-5; 11 bases align to TRBD2. CDR1 is SGHDT and CDR2 is YYEEEE in the germline V gene. This CDR3 contains 16 residues. With 1 base clipped from V and 4 bases from J, the junction kept 6 bases outside the gene matches.

The chain employs TRBV5-1 and TRBJ1-1; D remains ambiguous. Trimming shortened V by 4 bases and J by 1 base, and 8 bases separated the two germline ends. The CDR3 extends over 13 amino acids. Germline lookup yields CDR1 SGHRS and CDR2 YFSETQ. CDR3 nucleotides: TGCGCCAGCAGCGAGGGAGGGAACACTGAAGCTTTCTTT. It is translated as CASSEGGNTEAFF. The complete variable domain, with remaining parts taken from reference TRBV5-1 and TRBJ1-1, reads KAGVTQTPRYLIKTRGQQVTLSCSPISGHRSVSWYQQTPGQGLQFLFEYFSETQRNKGNFPGRFSGRQFSNSRSEMNVSTLELGDSALYLCASSEGGNTEAFFGQGTRLTVV.

CDR3 bases: TGTGCCAGCTCACCAGAGACGCGGACAGACTACGAGCAGTACTTC. Amino acids: CASSPETRTDYEQYF. This chain connects TRBV18 to TRBJ2-7; D is possibly TRBD1 (6 bases). The V gene's germline CDR1 is KGHSH and CDR2 LQKENI. This CDR3 region has 15 residues. V was pared by 2 bases and J by 3 bases, with 14 bases between.

The chain combines TRBV19 with TRBJ1-2; 9 nucleotides agree with TRBD1. Germline V CDR1 and CDR2: LNHDA, SQIVND (reference sequence). V lost 5 bases to trimming and J lost 8 bases; unmatched junction nucleotides: 6. The CDR3 runs to 13 residues. The CDR3 sequence is CASSVRDRDGYTF. CDR3 bases: TGTGCCAGTAGTGTCCGGGACAGGGACGGCTACACCTTC.

This clone was seen once. The chain links TRBV7-9 to TRBJ2-7; tentatively, D is TRBD1 (5 bases). V dropped 5 bases and J dropped 3 bases, with 17 bases sitting between them. Germline V CDR1 and CDR2: SEHNR, FQNEAQ (reference sequence). There are 15 residues in the CDR3. CDR3 loop: CASSPGQGKIYEQYF. CDR3 sequence (DNA): TGTGCCAGCAGCCCCGGGCAGGGAAAAATCTACGAGCAGTACTTC. Supplemented by reference TRBV7-9 and TRBJ2-7, the full variable domain reads DTGVSQNPRHKITKRGQNVTFRCDPISEHNRLYWYRQTLGQGPEFLTYFQNEAQLEKSRLLSDRFSAERPKGSFSTLEIQRTEQGDSAMYLCASSPGQGKIYEQYFGPGTRLTVT.

The chain carries TRBV18 and TRBJ2-1; D is uncertain. CDR3 size: 13 residues. CDR1 is KGHSH, CDR2 LQKENI, per germline. V lost 8 bases and J lost 10, with 18 bases in between. Written as DNA, the CDR3 is TGTGCCAGCGAGGAAGGGCCCCGCTCGGAGCAGTTCTTC. Its translation is CASEEGPRSEQFF.

The chain employs TRBV19 and TRBJ2-7; no clear D gene. V lost 0 bases to trimming and J lost 0 bases, with 3 bases between them. Germline CDR1 and CDR2: LNHDA and SQIVND (reference sequence). The CDR3 sequence is 13 residues long. The CDR3, as DNA: TGTGCCAGTAGTATAGAGGCCTCCTACGAGCAGTACTTC. Protein: CASSIEASYEQYF.

The chain recombines TRBV7-9 with TRBJ1-1, with a weak D call TRBD1 (6 bases). Germline assignment: CDR1 SEHNR and CDR2 FQNEAQ (reference sequence). The CDR3 runs to 13 residues. Between the trimmed V and J ends, which lost 3 bases and 1 base, there was a span of 6 bases. The CDR3 DNA is TGTGCCAGCAGCTTCAGGGGGAACACTGAAGCTTTCTTT. It translates to CASSFRGNTEAFF.

This clone was recorded once. The chain joins TRBV21-1 to TRBJ1-1. TRBV21-1 is described as a pseudogene. The CDR3 is made up of 15 amino acids. CDR3 amino acids: CASSPWGDLGVEAFF. For the CDR3, the DNA is TGTGCCAGCAGCCCCTGGGGGGACCTTGGGGTTGAAGCTTTCTTT.

This chain uses TRBV15 with TRBJ2-3; 12 bases are a match to TRBD2. The CDR3 has 19 amino acids. Germline values: CDR1 LNHNV, CDR2 YYDKDF (reference sequence). The V gene end was trimmed by 0 bases and the J gene end by 8 bases; junction bases not matched to a gene: 15. This chain's CDR3 is CATSRDMALAGGSAPTQYF. CDR3 nucleotides: TGTGCCACCAGCAGAGATATGGCACTAGCGGGGGGTTCGGCCCCTACGCAGTATTTT.

As concerns this clone: No DNA is shown, since the ends of the CDR3 on it are uncertain; the CDR3 is the one TCRdb lists. This chain connects TRBV6-4 to TRBJ1-2; the DNA was not compared with TRBD1, the D call given in the table. Per the germline V gene, CDR1 is MRHNA and CDR2 is SNTAGT. The CDR3 has 13 amino acids, counting both end residues. The CDR3 spells CASSDFASGTSTF.

The chain employs TRBV4-2 and TRBJ2-3; D ambiguous. CDR1 and CDR2 from the germline V gene are LGHNA and YNFKEQ. V was cut by 1 base and J by 0 bases, with 2 bases left in between. The CDR3 loop spans 13 amino acids. CDR3 in DNA: TGTGCCAGCAGCCAAGCTAGCACAGATACGCAGTATTTT. Encoded protein: CASSQASTDTQYF.

The chain carries TRBV2 and TRBJ1-1; 8 positions match TRBD1. Looked up from germline, CDR1 is SNHLY and CDR2 is FYNNEI. This CDR3 spans 16 amino acids. The junction had 9 bases not matched to a gene; V was cut back by 6 bases and J by 0 bases. This chain's CDR3 is CASSVQGGRMNTEAFF. Here the CDR3 DNA reads TGTGCCAGCAGCGTACAGGGGGGCCGCATGAACACTGAAGCTTTCTTT.

This chain links TRBV5-1 with TRBJ1-1; D is ambiguous. The length of the CDR3 is 16 residues. Germline lookup yields CDR1 SGHRS and CDR2 YFSETQ. V lost 1 base and J 6 bases, leaving 19 bases between the germline ends. CDR3 residues: CASSLMFRESTAEAFF. The CDR3 DNA reads as TGCGCCAGCAGCTTGATGTTTCGGGAATCCACCGCTGAAGCTTTCTTT.

V is TRBV18 and J is TRBJ2-7, with 9 bases that match TRBD1. Trimming removed 6 bases from V and 5 bases from J; junction bases left unmatched: 11. Germline V lookup: CDR1 KGHSH, CDR2 LQKENI. The CDR3 has 15 amino acids. The CDR3 region is CASSQSGQGFNEQYF. The CDR3 DNA reads TGTGCCAGCTCCCAATCGGGACAGGGTTTTAACGAGCAGTACTTC.

V and J are TRBV19 and TRBJ2-2, with D tentatively TRBD1 or TRBD2 (5 bases each). Germline V gives CDR1 LNHDA, CDR2 SQIVND (reference sequence). The CDR3 has 15 residues. Trimming left V 3 bases short and J 6 bases short, with 14 bases between. The CDR3 protein is CASSIVGPLSGELFF. The CDR3 DNA is TGTGCCAGTAGTATCGTGGGACCCCTGTCCGGGGAGCTGTTTTTT.

The gene calls are TRBV27 and TRBJ1-3; 8 bases agree with TRBD1. Trimming cost V 4 bases and J 5 bases; bases outside gene matches: 7. The CDR3 extends over 15 amino acids. The V gene's germline CDR1 is MNHEY and CDR2 SMNVEV (reference sequence). CDR3 sequence reads: CASSSPDRDRNTIYF. In nucleotides, the CDR3 is TGTGCCAGCAGTTCCCCGGACAGGGACCGAAACACCATATATTTT.